Reported below is one T cell receptor (beta chain). The antigen remains unidentified. The data were obtained in a study of neoadjuvant nivolumab and ipilimumab in lung cancer. Germline assignment: CDR1 MNHEY and CDR2 SMNVEV (reference sequence). CDR3 length: 12 amino acids. The germline V and J ends were trimmed by 4 bases and 0 bases, with 0 bases remaining between them. Profiling relied on immunoSEQ multiplex PCR, and the TCRdb table lists in-frame clones only, not all of them. The sample contains 40,000 or so clones, roughly nine tenths of which appear only once. Regarding the study as a whole: Resected tumors had greater TCR richness and clonality than uninvolved lung. Pathologic regression was not significantly tied to TCR clonality.

This specimen was peripheral blood, taken before neoadjuvant nivolumab, alone or with ipilimumab. The TCR sequence derives from an adult with non-small cell lung cancer. V gene TRBV27 combines with J gene TRBJ2-2; D remains unclear. In nucleotides, the CDR3 is TGTGCCAGCAGTTCGAACACCGGGGAGCTGTTTTTT. This sequence encodes CASSSNTGELFF.